This T cell receptor beta chain is from a study of cytomegalovirus exposure and HLA in healthy donors. Findings of the study overall: A few CMV-associated chains proved CMV antigen-specific in vitro. Overall, approximately 150 TCR beta chains were annotated as cytomegalovirus-associated.

Trimming took off 4 bases at V and 2 bases at J, with 4 bases between the two ends. The V gene's germline CDR1 is SGHTA and CDR2 FQGNSA. CDR3 size: 12 residues. On this clone: Its target is not known.

Repertoires were generated with immunoSEQ multiplex PCR, while TCRdb's copy carries only in-frame clones and drops some. The sample lists 150,000 to 200,000 clones, about 90% seen once, with around 2.7% in the top ten. The clonotype originates from a woman younger than 30 in good health and CMV-seropositive. Sequenced material: PBMCs. The rearrangement links TRBV7-2 to TRBJ2-3; no clear D gene. The CDR3 region is CASSSYTDTQYF. In DNA, the CDR3 is TGTGCCAGCAGCTCCTACACAGATACGCAGTATTTT.